A selection of T cell receptor beta chains follows, all from one sample in a study of blood T cell repertoires in COVID-19. The table came from immunoSEQ multiplex PCR; TCRdb's copy has only in-frame clones and leaves some out. This sample yields 110,000 or so clones, of which around 84% are seen a single time; 3% to 3.5% belongs to the top ten. The specimen sequenced was peripheral blood. The receptor set was obtained from a man aged 40-49 years with acute or convalescent COVID-19. The CDR3 runs from the conserved cysteine through the conserved F or W. The D gene is left open where the match is weak. Size is stated for part of the rows, as once, few or many counts, or as a class when the clone is expanded.

v_call: TRBV7-2; clone_size: few; j_call: TRBJ2-3; d_call: TRBD2; cdr3_nt: TGTGCCAGCAGCTTCCTTAGCGGGGGGGTTGGAGATACGCAGTATTTT; cdr3_aa: CASSFLSGGVGDTQYF
v_call: TRBV4-2; clone_size: .; j_call: TRBJ2-2; d_call: .; cdr3_nt: TGTGCCAGCAGCCAAGATGGGCGGGTAGAACAGGGCGAGCTGTTTTTT; cdr3_aa: CASSQDGRVEQGELFF
v_call: TRBV10-3; clone_size: once; j_call: TRBJ2-2; d_call: .; cdr3_nt: TGTGCCATCAGTGGATCACTGGGGCCGTCCACCGGGGAGCTGTTTTTT; cdr3_aa: CAISGSLGPSTGELFF
v_call: TRBV7-8; clone_size: .; j_call: TRBJ2-7; d_call: TRBD1; cdr3_nt: TGTGCCAGCAGTCCCGGGACAGGCCTCTACGAGCAGTACTTC; cdr3_aa: CASSPGTGLYEQYF
v_call: TRBV9; clone_size: .; j_call: TRBJ1-3; d_call: .; cdr3_nt: TGTGCCAGCAGCGTACCCGGGGGAAACACCATATATTTT; cdr3_aa: CASSVPGGNTIYF
v_call: TRBV7-2; clone_size: .; j_call: TRBJ2-7; d_call: .; cdr3_nt: TGTGCCAGCAGCTTAGTAGGTCAGGGGCTTTTCTCCTACGAGCAGTACTTC; cdr3_aa: CASSLVGQGLFSYEQYF
v_call: TRBV7-2; clone_size: once; j_call: TRBJ2-2; d_call: TRBD2; cdr3_nt: TGTGCCAGCAGCTTACGGTTCGGGACTAGCGGGTTCGGGGAGCTGTTTTTT; cdr3_aa: CASSLRFGTSGFGELFF
v_call: TRBV5-1; clone_size: once; j_call: TRBJ2-1; d_call: TRBD2; cdr3_nt: TGCGCCAGCAGCTTGGGTCCTAGCGGGGGGGACGAGCAGTTCTTC; cdr3_aa: CASSLGPSGGDEQFF
v_call: TRBV4-1; clone_size: .; j_call: TRBJ2-1; d_call: .; cdr3_nt: TGCGCCAGCAGCCAAGACCTAGCTAGCAATTATGAGCAGTTCTTC; cdr3_aa: CASSQDLASNYEQFF
v_call: TRBV5-6; clone_size: .; j_call: TRBJ1-5; d_call: TRBD1; cdr3_nt: TGTGCCAGCAGCTTGGTATGGGACAGGGGGCGCAATCAGCCCCAGCATTTT; cdr3_aa: CASSLVWDRGRNQPQHF
v_call: TRBV3-1/TRBV3-2; clone_size: .; j_call: TRBJ2-3; d_call: TRBD1; cdr3_nt: TGTGCCAGCAGCCACGGACAGGGCACAGATACGCAGTATTTT; cdr3_aa: CASSHGQGTDTQYF
v_call: TRBV3-1/TRBV3-2; clone_size: .; j_call: TRBJ2-3; d_call: TRBD2; cdr3_nt: TGTGCCAGCAGCCAAGGCGGGCGGGGGGGCGCAGATACGCAGTATTTT; cdr3_aa: CASSQGGRGGADTQYF
v_call: TRBV2; clone_size: .; j_call: TRBJ2-1; d_call: TRBD1; cdr3_nt: TGTGCCAGCAGCAGGGACAGGGGGTTTTTCAATGAGCAGTTCTTC; cdr3_aa: CASSRDRGFFNEQFF
v_call: TRBV7-9; clone_size: .; j_call: TRBJ2-1; d_call: TRBD1; cdr3_nt: TGTGCCAGCAGCTTGAACAGGGGAACTATCAGCGAGCAGTTCTTC; cdr3_aa: CASSLNRGTISEQFF
v_call: TRBV23-1; clone_size: few; j_call: TRBJ2-7; d_call: TRBD1; cdr3_nt: TGCGCCAGCAGTCAACCTCGACAGGGACGGGTGAGGGTCGAGCAGTACTTC; cdr3_aa: CASSQPRQGRVRVEQYF